The 26 T cell receptor beta chains presented below share a single source sample, sequenced in a study of CD8+ T cells in alopecia areata. Treatment described: oral pan-JAK inhibitor, 5-10 mg twice daily. The authors extracted RNA and reverse transcribed it into cDNA as the sequencing template. Clones were read by immunoSEQ multiplex PCR, and TCRdb kept only the in-frame ones, dropping some. Here the sample spans more than 150,000 clones, about three fifths being singletons. The sample consisted of CD4+ T cells sorted from blood, taken at week 4, from a patient treated with tofacitinib. These receptors all stem from a human donor with alopecia areata.

The V call is TRBV18, the J call TRBJ2-3, with D possibly TRBD1 on 7 matching bases. The germline V gene has CDR1 KGHSH and CDR2 LQKENI. V dropped 6 bases and J dropped 3 bases, with 19 bases sitting between them. The length of the CDR3 is 16 residues. The CDR3 region is CASSPNRGGGTDTQYF. The CDR3 bases are TGTGCCAGCTCTCCCAACAGGGGCGGAGGGACAGATACGCAGTATTTT.

The J gene is TRBJ2-1, the V gene TRBV5-6; 13 positions agree with TRBD2. V dropped 3 bases and J dropped 6; count of bases not matched to a gene: 6. The CDR3 covers 16 residues. Germline lookup yields CDR1 SGHDT and CDR2 YYEEEE. The CDR3 nucleotides read TGTGCCAGCAGCTACCCGACTAGCGGGGGGCCCAATGAGCAGTTCTTC. It specifies CASSYPTSGGPNEQFF. Looking up the rest from reference TRBV5-6 and TRBJ2-1 gives the full variable domain: DAGVTQSPTHLIKTRGQQVTLRCSPKSGHDTVSWYQQALGQGPQFIFQYYEEEERQRGNFPDRFSGHQFPNYSSELNVNALLLGDSALYLCASSYPTSGGPNEQFFGPGTRLTVL.

This clone was counted a few times. A read error may produce the germline difference seen at one junction end. This chain links TRBV5-4 with TRBJ1-1, with 8 bases aligning to TRBD1. CDR1 and CDR2 from the germline V gene are SGHNT and YYREEE (reference sequence). This CDR3 comprises 13 residues. The CDR3 region is CASSLVGGGQGYF. The CDR3 DNA follows: TGTGCCAGCAGCTTGGTGGGGGGTGGACAGGGCTACTTT.

The chain recombines TRBV5-1 with TRBJ2-3; D perhaps matches TRBD1 (6 bases). The CDR3 is made up of 15 amino acids. Per germline, CDR1 SGHRS and CDR2 YFSETQ. Trimming removed 4 bases at V and 0 bases at J, with 12 bases between. CDR3 in amino acids: CASSARTASTDTQYF. CDR3 nucleotide sequence: TGCGCCAGCAGCGCCCGGACAGCCAGCACAGATACGCAGTATTTT.

This chain joins TRBV7-9 and TRBJ1-5, with 7 bases fitting TRBD1. Germline values: CDR1 SEHNR, CDR2 FQNEAQ (reference sequence). Trimming removed 0 bases from V and 6 bases from J; junction bases left unmatched: 2. The CDR3 contains 14 residues. CDR3 DNA: TGTGCCAGCAGCTTAGCAGGGGGCGGTCAGCCCCAGCATTTT. Protein: CASSLAGGGQPQHF.

This sequence joins TRBV29-1 and TRBJ1-3; no firm D call. Germline loops: CDR1 SQVTM, CDR2 ANQGSEA. The CDR3 consists of 12 residues. Trimming took 6 bases from V and 0 from J, leaving 6 bases between them. The CDR3 region has the DNA TGCAGCGTGACGTCCTCTGGAAACACCATATATTTT. This encodes CSVTSSGNTIYF.

The chain couples TRBV29-1 to TRBJ2-3, with 7 bases aligning to TRBD1. The CDR3 totals 16 residues. V shed 4 bases and J 3 bases; nucleotides not matched to a gene: 13. Looked up from germline, CDR1 is SQVTM and CDR2 is ANQGSEA. CDR3 DNA sequence: TGCAGCGTTGTTCCTGGAATGGACAGGTTAACAGATACGCAGTATTTT. Its translation is CSVVPGMDRLTDTQYF.

V gene TRBV5-1 combines with J gene TRBJ1-1, with a tentative D call TRBD1 (6 bases). The V gene lost 5 bases and the J gene lost 1 base, with 9 bases spanning the gap. Germline CDR1 SGHRS, CDR2 YFSETQ. The CDR3 has 13 residues. CDR3 loop: CASRETGNTEAFF. The CDR3 nucleotides read TGCGCCAGCAGAGAGACAGGGAACACTGAAGCTTTCTTT.

Here the CDR3 DNA reads TGTGCCTCCGACTTGAACACTGAAGCTTTCTTT. Amino acid sequence: CASDLNTEAFF. The V and J genes are TRBV30 and TRBJ1-1; no reliable D call. The V end lost 7 bases, the J end lost 0 bases, and 6 bases lay between the germline ends. The germline gives CDR1 GTSNPN, CDR2 SVGIG (reference sequence). The CDR3 extends over 11 amino acids.

The chain combines TRBV30 with TRBJ1-5; D is undetermined. CDR1 and CDR2 (germline): GTSNPN, SVGIG (reference sequence). This CDR3 comprises 13 residues. Deletions cut 4 bases from V and 3 bases from J, with 10 bases between. The CDR3 reads CAWTGTPNQPQHF. CDR3 coding DNA: TGTGCCTGGACAGGCACCCCCAATCAGCCCCAGCATTTT.

This clone has only a few counts. V usage is TRBV29-1 and J usage is TRBJ2-7; no reliable D call. The CDR3 extends over 12 amino acids. Between the trimmed V and J ends, which lost 3 bases and 3 bases, there was a span of 9 bases. CDR1 and CDR2 from the germline V gene are SQVTM and ANQGSEA. DNA of the CDR3: TGCAGCGTTGACGGGCCCAGCTACGAGCAGTACTTC. This encodes CSVDGPSYEQYF.

The rearrangement links TRBV30 to TRBJ2-3; D gene unclear. V was clipped by 0 bases and J by 0 bases, with 10 bases between them. This CDR3 spans 15 amino acids. Germline CDR1 is GTSNPN and CDR2 is SVGIG (reference sequence). The CDR3 reads CAWSVSRVSTDTQYF. The CDR3 region has the DNA TGTGCCTGGAGTGTATCCCGGGTCAGCACAGATACGCAGTATTTT. The full variable domain, rest sourced from reference TRBV30 and TRBJ2-3, is SQTIHQWPATLVQPVGSPLSLECTVEGTSNPNLYWYRQAAGRGLQLLFYSVGIGQISSEVPQNLSASRPQDRQFILSSKKLLLSDSGFYLCAWSVSRVSTDTQYFGPGTRLTVL.

The chain uses TRBV19 and TRBJ2-4; 10 bases match TRBD1. Trimming removed 4 bases from V and 0 bases from J; junction bases left unmatched: 9. Germline assignment: CDR1 LNHDA and CDR2 SQIVND (reference sequence). The CDR3 totals 18 residues. The CDR3 protein is CASSTGQGRGGAKNIQYF. For the CDR3, the DNA is TGTGCCAGTAGTACGGGACAGGGGAGAGGGGGAGCCAAAAACATTCAGTACTTC.

This chain links TRBV14 with TRBJ2-5; D is ambiguous. The germline V gene encodes CDR1 SGHDN and CDR2 FVKESK. The V gene lost 0 bases and the J gene lost 7 bases, with 12 bases spanning the gap. The CDR3 has 14 amino acids. The CDR3 sequence: CASSQDFRRGTQYF. CDR3 DNA: TGTGCCAGCAGCCAAGATTTCCGGCGCGGGACCCAGTACTTC.

This chain uses TRBV7-2 with TRBJ2-6; D uncertain. The V gene lost 2 bases and the J gene lost 3 bases, with 2 bases spanning the gap. Germline assignment: CDR1 SGHTA and CDR2 FQGNSA. This CDR3 is built from 13 residues. Here the CDR3 DNA reads TGTGCCAGCAGCTTACTTGGGGCCAACGTCCTGACTTTC. Amino acids: CASSLLGANVLTF.

The chain recombines TRBV2 with TRBJ2-1, with 9 bases lining up with TRBD2. With V trimmed by 10 bases and J by 3 bases, 13 bases remained unmatched. The CDR3 totals 16 residues. CDR1 is SNHLY, CDR2 FYNNEI, per germline. The CDR3, as DNA: TGTGCCATCTCTTCCGCGGGGGGGAAAGGCTACAATGAGCAGTTCTTC. It yields the protein CAISSAGGKGYNEQFF.

In this sample, this clone turned up a few times. V usage is TRBV28 and J usage is TRBJ1-5; no definite D call. This CDR3 spans 12 amino acids. Germline V lookup: CDR1 MDHEN, CDR2 SYDVKM. The ends were cut back, 10 bases at V and 5 bases at J, with 12 bases in the middle. The CDR3 spells CATVPRDQPQHF. The CDR3 DNA follows: TGTGCCACCGTTCCCCGGGATCAGCCCCAGCATTTT.

About this clone: At one end, the junction sequence differs from germline, possibly due to a read error. V and J are TRBV7-7 and TRBJ2-3; 9 positions agree with TRBD1. The CDR3 has 14 amino acids. Germline loops: CDR1 SSHAT, CDR2 FNYEAQ (reference sequence). CDR3 sequence (DNA): TGTGCTAGCAGCCTGACAGGGGGTTGGGATACGCAGTATTTT. This encodes CASSLTGGWDTQYF. Full variable domain (missing parts from reference TRBV7-7 and TRBJ2-3): GAGVSQSPRYKVTKRGQDVTLRCDPISSHATLYWYQQALGQGPEFLTYFNYEAQPDKSGLPSDRFSAERPEGSISTLTIQRTEQRDSAMYRCASSLTGGWDTQYFGPGTRLTVL.

Only one count was recorded for this clone. The chain employs TRBV4-1 and TRBJ2-3; D ambiguous. The length of the CDR3 is 13 residues. Germline V gene lookup returns CDR1 MGHRA and CDR2 YSYEKL. V lost 1 base and J 9 bases, leaving 11 bases between the germline ends. This chain's CDR3 is CASSQAMAKTQYF. As DNA, the CDR3 is TGCGCCAGCAGCCAAGCTATGGCTAAGACGCAGTATTTT.

The J gene is TRBJ2-4, the V gene TRBV7-2; D might be TRBD2 (6 bases). Germline V gene data show CDR1 as SGHTA and CDR2 as FQGNSA. V lost 1 base and J 8 bases, leaving 15 bases between the germline ends. CDR3 size: 15 residues. DNA for the CDR3: TGTGCCAGCAGCTTAGGGGGACTTTCCACAGACATTCAGTACTTC. It is translated as CASSLGGLSTDIQYF. Full variable domain (rest looked up from reference TRBV7-2 and TRBJ2-4): GAGVSQSPSNKVTEKGKDVELRCDPISGHTALYWYRQSLGQGLEFLIYFQGNSAPDKSGLPSDRFSAERTGGSVSTLTIQRTQQEDSAVYLCASSLGGLSTDIQYFGAGTRLSVL.

The chain links TRBV30 to TRBJ1-4, with D maybe TRBD1 (6 bases). The V end lost 6 bases, the J end lost 7 bases, and 15 bases lay between the germline ends. Germline CDR1 and CDR2: GTSNPN and SVGIG (reference sequence). This CDR3 spans 13 amino acids. CDR3 nucleotides: TGTGCCTGCCCTGGACAGAATCCTGAAAAACTGTTTTTT. Translated: CACPGQNPEKLFF. Based on the CDR3 plus reference TRBV30 and TRBJ1-4, the full variable domain is SQTIHQWPATLVQPVGSPLSLECTVEGTSNPNLYWYRQAAGRGLQLLFYSVGIGQISSEVPQNLSASRPQDRQFILSSKKLLLSDSGFYLCACPGQNPEKLFFGSGTQLSVL.

The V gene is TRBV30, the J gene TRBJ1-1, with 10 bases fitting TRBD1. With 4 bases clipped from V and 0 bases from J, the junction kept 26 bases outside the gene matches. This CDR3 has 22 amino acids. CDR1 GTSNPN and CDR2 SVGIG come from the germline V gene (reference sequence). In DNA form, the CDR3 reads TGTGCCTGGACCGCCTTCCCCGGATTCACCGGGACAGGGGTGGACATGAACACTGAAGCTTTCTTT. It codes for CAWTAFPGFTGTGVDMNTEAFF.

The chain employs TRBV25-1 and TRBJ1-1; D call uncertain. The germline V gene encodes CDR1 MGHDK and CDR2 SYGVNS. V lost 3 bases and J lost 11, with 10 bases in between. The CDR3 sequence is 11 residues long. The CDR3 DNA reads as TGTGCCAGCAGTGATGGACGGGCCGCTTTCTTT. Translated, it gives CASSDGRAAFF.

This chain joins TRBV25-1 and TRBJ1-2, with D maybe TRBD1 (6 bases). The CDR3 is 11 residues long. Between the trimmed V and J ends, which lost 4 bases and 10 bases, there was a span of 10 bases. Germline-derived CDR1 and CDR2 are MGHDK and SYGVNS. In nucleotides, the CDR3 is TGTGCCAGCAGTGTGGCAGGGGTCTACACCTTC. Protein: CASSVAGVYTF.

V gene TRBV29-1 combines with J gene TRBJ2-3, with D perhaps matching TRBD2 (5 bases). In germline, CDR1 is SQVTM, CDR2 ANQGSEA. Trimming removed 7 bases from V and 2 bases from J, with 10 bases in between. CDR3 length equals 12 residues. DNA of the CDR3: TGCAGCGGCCTAGCACTCACAGATACGCAGTATTTT. It translates to CSGLALTDTQYF.

This clone was seen a few times. The chain links TRBV4-1 to TRBJ2-1; 13 bases match TRBD2. In germline, CDR1 is MGHRA, CDR2 YSYEKL. CDR3 size: 16 residues. V trimming: 0 bases; J trimming: 10 bases; junction bases outside the gene matches: 6. CDR3 loop: CASSQEGTSGVWEQFF. CDR3 sequence (DNA): TGCGCCAGCAGCCAAGAGGGGACTAGCGGGGTATGGGAGCAGTTCTTC.